This T cell receptor (beta chain) was identified in a study of beta chain features in type 1 diabetes (dated 2018 in TCRdb). Regarding the research as a whole: Mean age, gender distribution, total cell number and subset yield were not different between patients and healthy donors. A total of roughly 98,000,000 sorted cells were examined across all samples, and a strong correlation was observed between cell number per subset and RNA yield. Whereas all 28 donors provided naive and central memory subsets, regulatory and stem cell-like memory subsets were isolated from just 8 patients and roughly 8 healthy donors. In the study, TCRB repertoires of sorted circulating CD4+ T cell subsets from recently diagnosed type 1 diabetes patients were compared with those of matched healthy donors. General study outcomes and caveats: Fewer insertions and more nucleotide deletions at VDJ recombination sites were observed in patients with type 1 diabetes, implying thymic rearrangement abnormalities. Shorter templates might have been favored by PCR, but patient and control samples were amplified and corrected together, so both groups would have been affected equally by any skew. Type 1 diabetes patients showed a moderate but significant shortening of TCRB CDR3 length in all four CD4+ subsets. Because cDNA rather than genomic DNA was sequenced, highly expressing activated cells could have been over-represented, although no difference in activation and CD3 levels was found between groups. The naive, central memory and regulatory TCRB repertoires appeared to resemble one another more closely among patients than among healthy donors. Because the HLA sub-analyses included only small numbers of individuals, any influence of HLA type on TCRB rearrangement was left unresolved.

The High Capacity cDNA Reverse Transcription Kit was used to reverse transcribe all of the isolated RNA, meaning that expressed TCRB transcripts were what got sequenced. Naive, central memory and regulatory T cell samples underwent deep immunoSEQ sequencing, averaging roughly 3.5 million total reads per sample. After sorted cells were lysed in RLT buffer, RNA was extracted with DNase-treated RNeasy Micro or Mini kits, with the choice depending on cell number. Each cell subset was processed separately to prevent cross-contamination, with patient and healthy donor samples processed together. The immunoSEQ multiplex PCR was used to amplify TCRB sequences from cDNA, yielding 87-bp fragments that span the CDR3 region. Sequencing of the amplicons was performed on the Illumina HiSeq platform. The source study handled its data this way. PCR bias was computationally corrected using synthetic template baselines, reads within Hamming distance 2 were collapsed, and singletons that could not be merged were discarded. Reads were aligned to IMGT to assign V, D and J genes, CDR3 length, and insertions or deletions at six rearrangement sites. Clonotype counts were normalized to sorted cell number within each subset before computing true diversity and Gini coefficients with the tcR R package. Repertoire sharing was quantified using the overlap coefficient calculated on TCRB nucleotide sequences. This is the immuneACCESS table as TCRdb keeps it, with only in-frame sequences that have V and J called. A part of the clones is gone; compared with another copy, unresolved V genes explain less than half, and the rest is unexplained. D and trimming come from the DNA, and the V and J calls and clone size come from that table. Within this sample are 250,000 to 300,000 clones, with under 8.5% of them counted one time only. The top ten constitute roughly 0.94% of the sample.

A few counts support this clone. No antigen is known for it. Per-nucleotide qualities are absent, and no much larger clonotype sits a single base away. Here V drops 6 bases and J drops 0 bases, and the junction holds 11 bases not matched to any gene. According to the germline V gene, CDR1 reads SGHRS and CDR2 reads YFSETQ. Spanning cysteine to phenylalanine, the CDR3 consists of 16 amino acids. Only the CDR3 DNA is retained, 48 bases long and in frame from the first base. From each donor, a single peripheral blood sample of 90 to 150 mL on average was drawn into heparinised tubes. Naive, central memory, regulatory and stem cell-like memory CD4+ T cells were sorted on a BD FACSAria II using a panel including CD45RO, CCR7, CD25, CD127, CD95 and CD27. A purity above 95% was achieved for all sorted populations. PBMCs were isolated right away by Lymphoprep density gradient centrifugation and were stained directly, without culture. So that batch effects would be minimized, each experiment stained and sorted samples in pairs, pairing one healthy donor with one patient.

This clonotype originated in a woman between 18 and 29 years old in good health. The chain is assembled from TRBV5-1 and TRBJ2-5, with TRBD2 identical over 7 junction bases. The material sequenced was central memory CD4+ T cells from blood. The DNA sequence is TGCGCCAGCACCCGGAGCCCTAGCGGCAACCAAGAGACCCAGTACTTC. Its translation is CASTRSPSGNQETQYF.